One and the same sample provided the 24 T cell receptor beta chains below, sequenced in a study of blood T cell repertoires in COVID-19. Some clones are missing from TCRdb's copy, which holds only in-frame ones; the method was immunoSEQ multiplex PCR. The repertoire holds approximately 80,000 clones, with about 80% as singletons. The sequenced material came from peripheral blood. These receptors were obtained from a woman in her 70s with acute or convalescent COVID-19.

This clone was observed a single time. V usage is TRBV2 and J usage is TRBJ2-4, with D perhaps TRBD2 (5 bases). V was cut by 3 bases and J by 2 bases, with 11 bases left in between. The CDR3 loop spans 15 amino acids. From germline, CDR1 is SNHLY and CDR2 FYNNEI. CDR3 protein: CASSDPRGPKNIQYF. The CDR3 nucleotides are TGTGCCAGCAGTGATCCCCGGGGTCCCAAAAACATTCAGTACTTC. The variable domain in full, completed from reference TRBV2 and TRBJ2-4, reads EPEVTQTPSHQVTQMGQEVILRCVPISNHLYFYWYRQILGQKVEFLVSFYNNEISEKSEIFDDQFSVERPDGSNFTLKIRSTKLEDSAMYFCASSDPRGPKNIQYFGAGTRLSVL.

This clone has just a few counts. This chain uses TRBV2 with TRBJ2-1, with TRBD2 matching 13 bases. The CDR3 has 19 amino acids. Germline-derived CDR1 and CDR2 are SNHLY and FYNNEI. J gave up 2 bases and V 6 bases, and 13 bases lay outside the gene matches. The CDR3 region has the DNA TGTGCCAGCAGGTACTCCGGGACTAGCGGGGTAAAACCCTACAATGAGCAGTTCTTC. This translates into CASRYSGTSGVKPYNEQFF.

The chain is built from TRBV10-3 and TRBJ2-7; TRBD1 matches 9 bases. Losses at the gene ends were 4 bases for V and 4 bases for J; bases not matched to a gene: 5. The CDR3 consists of 14 residues. Germline V gene data show CDR1 as ENHRY and CDR2 as SYGVKD. The CDR3 sequence is CAISGGQGMYEQYF. The CDR3 bases are TGTGCCATCAGTGGGGGACAGGGAATGTACGAGCAGTACTTC.

The chain combines TRBV6-5 with TRBJ1-4; D gene unclear. The V end was cut by 4 bases, the J end by 1 base, with 10 bases between. The CDR3 runs to 15 residues. Per germline, CDR1 MNHEY and CDR2 SVGAGI. DNA for the CDR3: TGTGCCAGCAGTTCCCGGGGAGAAACTAATGAAAAACTGTTTTTT. Protein sequence: CASSSRGETNEKLFF.

The chain carries TRBV2 and TRBJ1-6, with D tentatively TRBD1 (5 bases). Germline lookup yields CDR1 SNHLY and CDR2 FYNNEI. CDR3 length: 13 residues. The ends were cut back, 8 bases at V and 8 bases at J, with 13 bases in the middle. This chain's CDR3 is CASVQAGDSPLHF. For the CDR3, the DNA is TGTGCCAGCGTTCAGGCGGGGGATTCACCCCTCCACTTT.

The rearrangement uses TRBV11-3 and TRBJ1-1, with 9 bases lining up with TRBD1. Trimming removed 5 bases from V and 5 bases from J; junction bases left unmatched: 3. Germline V gives CDR1 SGHNT, CDR2 YENEEA. CDR3 length: 13 amino acids. In DNA form, the CDR3 reads TGTGCCAGCAGCCACAGGGGGCAGACTGAAGCTTTCTTT. It is translated as CASSHRGQTEAFF.

V is TRBV7-6 and J is TRBJ2-3, with D possibly TRBD2 on 6 matching bases. Germline lookup yields CDR1 SGHVS and CDR2 FNYEAQ. Trimming took off 1 base at V and 6 bases at J, with 23 bases between the two ends. The CDR3 totals 18 residues. This CDR3 reads CASSLGARAGQVSDTQYF. CDR3 in DNA: TGTGCCAGCAGCTTAGGGGCGAGGGCGGGGCAAGTTTCGGATACGCAGTATTTT.

This chain connects TRBV6-5 to TRBJ1-2; D perhaps matches TRBD1 (6 bases). The ends were cut back, 6 bases at V and 2 bases at J, with 13 bases in the middle. The CDR3 covers 14 residues. The V gene's germline CDR1 is MNHEY and CDR2 SVGAGI. The CDR3, as DNA: TGTGCCAGCAGCCAGGACAGATTCAACTATGGCTACACCTTC. Amino acid sequence: CASSQDRFNYGYTF.

This clone was seen just once. Different DNA sequences within this sample yield the same CDR3. The rearrangement links TRBV2 to TRBJ2-1; D is undetermined. The CDR3 runs to 11 residues. The V gene lost 4 bases and the J gene lost 4 bases, with 2 bases spanning the gap. The germline gives CDR1 SNHLY, CDR2 FYNNEI. Here the CDR3 DNA reads TGTGCCAGCAGTGTATACAATGAGCAGTTCTTC. Translation: CASSVYNEQFF.

The chain employs TRBV7-9 and TRBJ2-1; 11 nucleotides line up with TRBD2. The V segment lost 1 base and the J segment 8 bases; nucleotides outside the gene matches: 4. CDR3 size: 15 residues. Germline-derived CDR1 and CDR2 are SEHNR and FQNEAQ (reference sequence). CDR3: CASSLVLAGGDEQFF. CDR3 coding DNA: TGTGCCAGCAGCTTAGTGCTAGCGGGGGGTGATGAGCAGTTCTTC.

Here the CDR3 DNA reads TGTGCCAGCAGTGGGGGACAGGGTGAGACCCAGTACTTC. It translates to CASSGGQGETQYF. The chain carries TRBV2 and TRBJ2-5; 9 bases fit TRBD1. This CDR3 has 13 amino acids. With 4 bases clipped from V and 5 bases from J, the junction kept 2 bases outside the gene matches. Germline-derived CDR1 and CDR2 are SNHLY and FYNNEI.

V gene TRBV5-1 combines with J gene TRBJ1-1; TRBD1 agrees at 7 bases. The CDR3 runs 15 residues. V shed 3 bases, J shed 0 bases, and the junction held 5 bases outside the gene matches. Germline assignment: CDR1 SGHRS and CDR2 YFSETQ. CDR3 DNA sequence: TGCGCCAGCAGCTACCGGACAGGCGTGAACACTGAAGCTTTCTTT. This gives the protein CASSYRTGVNTEAFF.

The chain combines TRBV7-9 with TRBJ1-1; D is uncertain. Germline V CDR1 and CDR2: SEHNR, FQNEAQ (reference sequence). This CDR3 has 13 amino acids. The V end lost 0 bases, the J end lost 1 base, and 3 bases lay between the germline ends. The CDR3 loop is CASSLARNTEAFF. The CDR3, as DNA: TGTGCCAGCAGCTTAGCTAGGAACACTGAAGCTTTCTTT.

As DNA, the CDR3 is TGTGCCAGCAGCCCTCGGGACAGTAAAAACACTGAAGCTTTCTTT. As protein: CASSPRDSKNTEAFF. The chain employs TRBV7-6 and TRBJ1-1, with 7 bases that match TRBD1. This CDR3 is 15 amino acids long. V shed 5 bases, J shed 2 bases, and the junction held 8 bases outside the gene matches. Looked up from germline, CDR1 is SGHVS and CDR2 is FNYEAQ.

The chain combines TRBV3-1 (or the pseudogene TRBV3-2) with TRBJ1-5, with a weak D call TRBD1 (6 bases). V was cut by 0 bases and J by 3 bases, with 15 bases left in between. Germline V gene sequence: CDR1 LGHDT, CDR2 YNNKEL (reference sequence). CDR3 length: 17 residues. In nucleotides, the CDR3 is TGTGCCAGCAGCCAAGATCTGTATACAGGGAACAATCAGCCCCAGCATTTT. Its protein product is CASSQDLYTGNNQPQHF.

This clone was recorded once. This chain uses TRBV24-1 with TRBJ2-1, with D tentatively TRBD2 (6 bases). CDR3 length: 16 amino acids. V lost 2 bases, J lost 0 bases, and 10 bases lay in between. The germline gives CDR1 KGHDR, CDR2 SFDVKD. The CDR3 coding sequence is TGTGCCACCAGTGATTCGCGGGACTCCTCCTACAATGAGCAGTTCTTC. As protein: CATSDSRDSSYNEQFF.

The V gene is TRBV7-9, the J gene TRBJ2-3, with 8 bases aligning to TRBD1. V lost 5 bases, J lost 6 bases, and 10 bases stayed unmatched. Germline CDR1 reads SEHNR; CDR2 reads FQNEAQ (reference sequence). This CDR3 has 15 residues. This CDR3 reads CASSATGERLDTQYF. CDR3 nucleotides: TGTGCCAGCAGCGCGACAGGGGAGCGGTTGGATACGCAGTATTTT.

The chain joins TRBV19 to TRBJ2-2; a weak D match, TRBD2 (6 bases). In germline, CDR1 is LNHDA, CDR2 SQIVND (reference sequence). V was cut by 4 bases and J by 1 base, with 10 bases left in between. The CDR3 consists of 15 residues. The CDR3 DNA follows: TGTGCCAGTAGTACCGGAGGGTGGAACACCGGGGAGCTGTTTTTT. Protein: CASSTGGWNTGELFF.

The V and J genes are TRBV11-3 and TRBJ1-2; tentatively, D is TRBD1 (5 bases). CDR3 size: 13 residues. CDR1 and CDR2 (germline): SGHNT, YENEEA. Trimming took 5 bases from V and 8 from J, leaving 15 bases between them. CDR3 sequence reads: CASSPDSTSGYTF. The CDR3 nucleotides are TGTGCCAGCAGCCCCGACAGCACCTCGGGCTACACCTTC.

CDR3 region: CASSLGAGGFSEAFF. CDR3 bases: TGTGCCAGCAGCTTGGGTGCAGGGGGCTTCTCTGAAGCTTTCTTT. The rearrangement uses TRBV5-4 and TRBJ1-1, with TRBD1 identical over 8 bases. The V and J ends lost 0 bases and 6 bases, in that order; junction bases with no gene match: 7. This CDR3 is built from 15 residues. Germline loops: CDR1 SGHNT, CDR2 YYREEE (reference sequence).

This chain uses TRBV6-5 with TRBJ2-2; TRBD2 matches 13 bases. The germline CDR1 and CDR2 sequences are MNHEY and SVGAGI. The CDR3 extends over 14 amino acids. J gave up 5 bases and V 10 bases, and 4 bases lay outside the gene matches. As DNA, the CDR3 is TGTGCCACCGAGACTAGCGGGGGGACCGGGGAGCTGTTTTTT. Protein product: CATETSGGTGELFF.

The chain links TRBV2 to TRBJ1-5, with D tentatively TRBD1 (6 bases). The CDR3 covers 14 residues. Germline V gene data show CDR1 as SNHLY and CDR2 as FYNNEI. Between the trimmed V and J ends, which lost 8 bases and 6 bases, there was a span of 17 bases. The chain's CDR3 is CASVLTGLGQPQHF. The CDR3 nucleotides are TGTGCCAGCGTGCTCACAGGGTTGGGTCAGCCCCAGCATTTT.

This chain links TRBV18 with TRBJ1-1; TRBD1 is a possible D gene (5 bases). CDR3 length: 15 amino acids. The V and J ends lost 6 bases and 3 bases respectively, with 17 bases between them. Germline V lookup: CDR1 KGHSH, CDR2 LQKENI. CDR3 DNA: TGTGCCAGCTCCCCGGCGCCATCGGGGGACACTGAAGCTTTCTTT. Its translation: CASSPAPSGDTEAFF.

The rearrangement joins TRBV6-1 to TRBJ2-3, with unresolved D. Between the trimmed V and J ends, which lost 3 bases and 7 bases, there was a span of 2 bases. Looked up from germline, CDR1 is MNHNS and CDR2 is SASEGT. This CDR3 has 10 residues. The CDR3 sequence: CASSDNTQYF. The CDR3 DNA is TGTGCCAGCAGTGACAATACGCAGTATTTT.